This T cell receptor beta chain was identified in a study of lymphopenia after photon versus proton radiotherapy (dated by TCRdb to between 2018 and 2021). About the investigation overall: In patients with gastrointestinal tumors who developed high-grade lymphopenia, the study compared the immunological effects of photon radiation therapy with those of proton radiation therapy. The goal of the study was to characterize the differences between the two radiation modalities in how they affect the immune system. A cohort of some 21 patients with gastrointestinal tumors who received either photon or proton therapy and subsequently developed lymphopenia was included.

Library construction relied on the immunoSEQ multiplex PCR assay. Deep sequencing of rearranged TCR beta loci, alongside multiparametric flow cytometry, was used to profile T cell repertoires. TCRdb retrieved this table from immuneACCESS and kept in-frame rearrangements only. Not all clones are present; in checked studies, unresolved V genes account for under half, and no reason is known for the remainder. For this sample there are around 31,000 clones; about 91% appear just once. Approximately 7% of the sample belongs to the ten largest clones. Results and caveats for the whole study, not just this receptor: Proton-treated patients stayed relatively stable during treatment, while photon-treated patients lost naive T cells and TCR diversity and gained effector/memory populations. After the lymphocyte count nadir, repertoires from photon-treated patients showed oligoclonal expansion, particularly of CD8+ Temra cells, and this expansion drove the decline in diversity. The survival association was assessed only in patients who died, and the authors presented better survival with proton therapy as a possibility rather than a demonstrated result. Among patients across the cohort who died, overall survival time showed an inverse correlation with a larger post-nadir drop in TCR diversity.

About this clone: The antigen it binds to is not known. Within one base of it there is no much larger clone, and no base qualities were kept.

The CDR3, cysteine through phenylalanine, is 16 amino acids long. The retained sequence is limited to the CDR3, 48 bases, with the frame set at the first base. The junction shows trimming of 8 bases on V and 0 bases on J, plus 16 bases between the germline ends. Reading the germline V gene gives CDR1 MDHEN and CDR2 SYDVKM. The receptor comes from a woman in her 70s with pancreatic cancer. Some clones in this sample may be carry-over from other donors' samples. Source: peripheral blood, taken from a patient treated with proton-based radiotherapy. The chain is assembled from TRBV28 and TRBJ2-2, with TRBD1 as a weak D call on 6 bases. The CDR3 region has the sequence CASRHSGQPNTGELFF. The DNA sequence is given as TGTGCCAGCCGCCATTCTGGACAGCCGAACACCGGGGAGCTGTTTTTT.